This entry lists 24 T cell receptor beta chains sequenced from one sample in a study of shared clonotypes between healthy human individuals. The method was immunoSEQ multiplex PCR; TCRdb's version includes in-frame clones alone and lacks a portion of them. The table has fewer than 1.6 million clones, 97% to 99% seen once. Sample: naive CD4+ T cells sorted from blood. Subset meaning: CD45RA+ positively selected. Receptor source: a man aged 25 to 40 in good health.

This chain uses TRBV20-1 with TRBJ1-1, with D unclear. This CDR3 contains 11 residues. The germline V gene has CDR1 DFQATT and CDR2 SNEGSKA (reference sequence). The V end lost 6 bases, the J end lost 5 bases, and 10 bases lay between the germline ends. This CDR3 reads CSAARGTEAFF. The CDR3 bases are TGCAGTGCCGCAAGAGGGACTGAAGCTTTCTTT.

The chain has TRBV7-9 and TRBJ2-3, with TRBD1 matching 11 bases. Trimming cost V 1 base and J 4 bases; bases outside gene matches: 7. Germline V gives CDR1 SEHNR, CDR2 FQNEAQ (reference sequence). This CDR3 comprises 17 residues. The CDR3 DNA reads TGTGCCAGCAGCTTAGGGACAGGGGGCGTCGGCTCAGATACGCAGTATTTT. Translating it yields CASSLGTGGVGSDTQYF.

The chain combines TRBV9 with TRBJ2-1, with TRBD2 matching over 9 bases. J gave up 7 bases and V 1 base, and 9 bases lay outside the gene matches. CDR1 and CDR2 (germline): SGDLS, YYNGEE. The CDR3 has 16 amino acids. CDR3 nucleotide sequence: TGTGCCAGCAGCGTATTCCGACTAGCGGCAAATAATGAGCAGTTCTTC. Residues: CASSVFRLAANNEQFF.

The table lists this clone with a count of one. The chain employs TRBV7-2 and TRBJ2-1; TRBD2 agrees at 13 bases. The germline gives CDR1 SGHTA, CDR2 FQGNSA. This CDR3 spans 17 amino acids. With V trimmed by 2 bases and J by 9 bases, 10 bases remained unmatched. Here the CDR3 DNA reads TGTGCCAGCAGCTTAAGGGGGACTAGCGGGAATCGAGGTGAGCAGTTCTTC. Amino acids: CASSLRGTSGNRGEQFF.

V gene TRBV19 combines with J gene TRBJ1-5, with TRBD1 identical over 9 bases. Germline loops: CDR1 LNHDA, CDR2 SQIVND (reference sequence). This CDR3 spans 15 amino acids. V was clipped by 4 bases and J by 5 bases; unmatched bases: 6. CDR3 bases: TGTGCCAGTAGTAAAAAGGACAGGGGAGATCAGCCCCAGCATTTT. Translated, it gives CASSKKDRGDQPQHF.

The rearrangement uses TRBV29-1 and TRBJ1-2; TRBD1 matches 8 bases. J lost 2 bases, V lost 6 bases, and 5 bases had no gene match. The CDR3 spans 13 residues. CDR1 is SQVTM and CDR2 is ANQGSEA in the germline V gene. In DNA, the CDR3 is TGCAGCGTCGGGACAGGCTCCAACTATGGCTACACCTTC. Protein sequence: CSVGTGSNYGYTF.

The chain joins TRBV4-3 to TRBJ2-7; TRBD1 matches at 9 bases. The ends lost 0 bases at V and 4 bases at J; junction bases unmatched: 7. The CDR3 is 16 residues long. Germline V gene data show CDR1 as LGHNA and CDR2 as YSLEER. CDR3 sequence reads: CASSQDLIGTGYEQYF. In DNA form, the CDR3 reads TGCGCCAGCAGCCAAGATCTCATAGGGACAGGGTACGAGCAGTACTTC.

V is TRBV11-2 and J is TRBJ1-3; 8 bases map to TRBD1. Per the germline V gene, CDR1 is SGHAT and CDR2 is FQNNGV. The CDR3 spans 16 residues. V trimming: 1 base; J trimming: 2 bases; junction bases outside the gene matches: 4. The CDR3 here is CASSLAPGQAGNTIYF. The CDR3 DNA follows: TGTGCCAGCAGCTTAGCTCCGGGACAGGCTGGAAACACCATATATTTT.

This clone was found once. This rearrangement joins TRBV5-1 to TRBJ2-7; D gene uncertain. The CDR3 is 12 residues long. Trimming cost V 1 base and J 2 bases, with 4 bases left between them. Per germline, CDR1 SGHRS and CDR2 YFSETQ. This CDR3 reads CASSLTAYEQYF. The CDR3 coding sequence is TGCGCCAGCAGCTTGACAGCCTACGAGCAGTACTTC.

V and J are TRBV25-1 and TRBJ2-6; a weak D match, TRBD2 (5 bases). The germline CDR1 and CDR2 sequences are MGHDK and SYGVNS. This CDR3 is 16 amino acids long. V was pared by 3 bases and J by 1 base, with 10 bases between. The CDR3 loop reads CASSDTPGSGANVLTF. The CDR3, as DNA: TGTGCCAGCAGTGACACGCCGGGGTCTGGGGCCAACGTCCTGACTTTC.

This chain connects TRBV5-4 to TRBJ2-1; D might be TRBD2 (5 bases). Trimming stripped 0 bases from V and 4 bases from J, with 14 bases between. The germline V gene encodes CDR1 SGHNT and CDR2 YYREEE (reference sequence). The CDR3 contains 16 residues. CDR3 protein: CASSLAPGTSYNEQFF. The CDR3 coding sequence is TGTGCCAGCAGCTTGGCCCCGGGAACCAGTTACAATGAGCAGTTCTTC. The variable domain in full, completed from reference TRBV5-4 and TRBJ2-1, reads ETGVTQSPTHLIKTRGQQVTLRCSSQSGHNTVSWYQQALGQGPQFIFQYYREEENGRGNFPPRFSGLQFPNYSSELNVNALELDDSALYLCASSLAPGTSYNEQFFGPGTRLTVL.

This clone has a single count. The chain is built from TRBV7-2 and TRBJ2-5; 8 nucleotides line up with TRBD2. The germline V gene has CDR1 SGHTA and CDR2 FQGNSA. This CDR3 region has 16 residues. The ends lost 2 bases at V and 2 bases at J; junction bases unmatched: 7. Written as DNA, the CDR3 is TGTGCCAGCAGCTTATTTTTCGGGGGGGTTCAAGAGACCCAGTACTTC. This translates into CASSLFFGGVQETQYF.

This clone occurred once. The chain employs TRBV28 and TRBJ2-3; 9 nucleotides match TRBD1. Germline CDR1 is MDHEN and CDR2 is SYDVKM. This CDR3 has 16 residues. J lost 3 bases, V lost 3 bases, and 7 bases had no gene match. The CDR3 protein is CASSFPGQGRTDTQYF. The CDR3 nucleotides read TGTGCCAGCAGTTTTCCGGGACAGGGTCGGACAGATACGCAGTATTTT.

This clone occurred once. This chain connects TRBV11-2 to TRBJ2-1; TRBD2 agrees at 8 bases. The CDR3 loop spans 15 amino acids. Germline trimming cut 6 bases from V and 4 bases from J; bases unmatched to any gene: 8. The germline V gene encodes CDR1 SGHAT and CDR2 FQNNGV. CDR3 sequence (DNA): TGTGCCAGCAGACCCGTAGCGGGACGGTACAATGAGCAGTTCTTC. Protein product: CASRPVAGRYNEQFF.

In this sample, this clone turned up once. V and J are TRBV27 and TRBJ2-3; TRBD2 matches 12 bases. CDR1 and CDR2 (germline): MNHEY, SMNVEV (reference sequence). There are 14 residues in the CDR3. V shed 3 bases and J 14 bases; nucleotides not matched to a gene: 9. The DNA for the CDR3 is TGTGCCAGCAGTTTTTCTCCGACTAGCGGGAGTGTGTATTTT. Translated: CASSFSPTSGSVYF.

CDR3 loop: CATSRGRGEMVFF. CDR3 bases: TGTGCCACCAGCAGAGGGAGAGGGGAGATGGTGTTCTTC. The V gene is TRBV15, the J gene TRBJ2-1; perhaps D is TRBD1 or TRBD2 (5 bases each). With 1 base removed from V and 15 bases from J, the gap between germline ends came to 16 bases. Germline V gives CDR1 LNHNV, CDR2 YYDKDF (reference sequence). CDR3 length equals 13 residues.

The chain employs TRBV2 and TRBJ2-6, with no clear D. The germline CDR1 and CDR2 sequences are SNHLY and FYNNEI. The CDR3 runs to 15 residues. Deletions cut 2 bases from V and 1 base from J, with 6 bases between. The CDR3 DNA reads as TGTGCCAGCAGTGAAATCCGTTCTGGGGCCAACGTCCTGACTTTC. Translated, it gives CASSEIRSGANVLTF.

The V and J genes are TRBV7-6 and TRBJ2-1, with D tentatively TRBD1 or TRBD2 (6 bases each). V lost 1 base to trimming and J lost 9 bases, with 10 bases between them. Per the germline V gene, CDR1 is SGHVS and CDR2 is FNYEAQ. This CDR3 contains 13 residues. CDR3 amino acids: CASSLDEGGEQFF. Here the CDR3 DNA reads TGTGCCAGCAGCTTAGATGAGGGGGGTGAGCAGTTCTTC.

In nucleotides, the CDR3 is TGTGCCAGCAGCCCTCCGGGACAGGGAGCATGGAGGTCGTACGAGCAGTACTTC. Protein product: CASSPPGQGAWRSYEQYF. This rearrangement joins TRBV7-9 to TRBJ2-7, with TRBD1 identical over 9 bases. Per the germline V gene, CDR1 is SEHNR and CDR2 is FQNEAQ (reference sequence). The CDR3 consists of 18 residues. The junction had 18 bases not matched to a gene; V was cut back by 5 bases and J by 4 bases.

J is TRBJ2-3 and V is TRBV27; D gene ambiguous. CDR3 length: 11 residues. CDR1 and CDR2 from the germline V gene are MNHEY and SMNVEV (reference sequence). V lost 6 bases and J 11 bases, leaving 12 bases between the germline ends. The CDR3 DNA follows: TGTGCCAGCAGATCAAGTACGATGCAGTATTTT. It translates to CASRSSTMQYF.

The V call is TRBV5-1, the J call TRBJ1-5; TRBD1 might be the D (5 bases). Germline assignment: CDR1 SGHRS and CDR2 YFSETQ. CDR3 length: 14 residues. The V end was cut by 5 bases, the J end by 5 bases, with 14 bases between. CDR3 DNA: TGCGCCAGCAGTACCGGGGCCTCTGATCAGCCCCAGCATTTT. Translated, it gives CASSTGASDQPQHF.

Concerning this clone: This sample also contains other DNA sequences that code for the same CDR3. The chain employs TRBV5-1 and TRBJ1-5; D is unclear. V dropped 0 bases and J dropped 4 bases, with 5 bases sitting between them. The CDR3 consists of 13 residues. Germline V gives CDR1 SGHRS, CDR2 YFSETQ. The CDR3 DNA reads TGCGCCAGCAGCTTGGTGGGAAATCAGCCCCAGCATTTT. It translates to CASSLVGNQPQHF.

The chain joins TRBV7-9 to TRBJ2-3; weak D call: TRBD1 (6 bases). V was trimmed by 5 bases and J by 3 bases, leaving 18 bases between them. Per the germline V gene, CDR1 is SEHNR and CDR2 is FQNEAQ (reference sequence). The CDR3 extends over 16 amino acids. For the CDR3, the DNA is TGTGCCAGCAGCCCCCTAGGGGGTTTTGGTACAGATACGCAGTATTTT. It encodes CASSPLGGFGTDTQYF.

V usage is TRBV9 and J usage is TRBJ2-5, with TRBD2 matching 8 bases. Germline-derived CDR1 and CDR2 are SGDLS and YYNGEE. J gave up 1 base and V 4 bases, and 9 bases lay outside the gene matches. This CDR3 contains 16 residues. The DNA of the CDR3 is TGTGCCAGCAGCCGAACCTCACTAGCGGCCCAAGAGACCCAGTACTTC. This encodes CASSRTSLAAQETQYF. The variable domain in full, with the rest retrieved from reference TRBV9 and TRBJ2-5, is DSGVTQTPKHLITATGQRVTLRCSPRSGDLSVYWYQQSLDQGLQFLIQYYNGEERAKGNILERFSAQQFPDLHSELNLSSLELGDSALYFCASSRTSLAAQETQYFGPGTRLLVL.